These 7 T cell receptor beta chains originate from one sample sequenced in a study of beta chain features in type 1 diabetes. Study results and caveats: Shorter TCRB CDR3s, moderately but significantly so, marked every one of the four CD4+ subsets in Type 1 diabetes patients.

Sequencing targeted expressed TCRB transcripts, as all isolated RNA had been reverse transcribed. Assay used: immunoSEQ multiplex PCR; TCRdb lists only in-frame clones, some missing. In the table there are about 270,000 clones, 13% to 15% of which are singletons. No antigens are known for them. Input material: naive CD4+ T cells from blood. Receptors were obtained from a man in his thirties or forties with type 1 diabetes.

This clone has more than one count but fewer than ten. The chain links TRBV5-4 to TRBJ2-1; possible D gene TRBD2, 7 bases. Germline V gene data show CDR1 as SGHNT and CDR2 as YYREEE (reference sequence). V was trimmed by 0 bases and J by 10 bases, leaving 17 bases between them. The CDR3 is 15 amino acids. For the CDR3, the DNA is TGTGCCAGCAGCTTGGAATCGCGGGGGACAAGCGAGCAGTTCTTC. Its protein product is CASSLESRGTSEQFF.

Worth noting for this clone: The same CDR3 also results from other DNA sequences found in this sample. The CDR3 DNA reads TGTGCCATCAGTGCGACGGGGAACACTGAAGCTTTCTTT. This codes for CAISATGNTEAFF. The V gene is TRBV10-3, the J gene TRBJ1-1; D gene uncertain. Germline V gene data show CDR1 as ENHRY and CDR2 as SYGVKD. V was shortened by 4 bases and J by 1 base, with 7 bases between the two germline ends. This CDR3 has 13 amino acids.

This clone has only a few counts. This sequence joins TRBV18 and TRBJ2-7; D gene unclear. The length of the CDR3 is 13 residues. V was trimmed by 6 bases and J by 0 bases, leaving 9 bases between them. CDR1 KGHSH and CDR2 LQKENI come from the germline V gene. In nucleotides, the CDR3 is TGTGCCAGCTCCTTTCCAGGCTCCTACGAGCAGTACTTC. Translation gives CASSFPGSYEQYF.

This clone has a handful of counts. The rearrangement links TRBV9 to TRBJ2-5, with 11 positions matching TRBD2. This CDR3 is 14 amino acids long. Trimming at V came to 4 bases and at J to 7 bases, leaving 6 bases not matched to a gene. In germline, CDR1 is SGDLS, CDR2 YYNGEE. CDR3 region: CASSLLAGETTQYF. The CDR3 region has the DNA TGTGCCAGCAGCCTACTAGCGGGAGAAACGACCCAGTACTTC.

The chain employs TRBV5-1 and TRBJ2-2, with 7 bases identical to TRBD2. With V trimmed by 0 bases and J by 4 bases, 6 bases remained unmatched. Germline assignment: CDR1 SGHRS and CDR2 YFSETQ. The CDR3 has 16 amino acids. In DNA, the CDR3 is TGCGCCAGCAGCTTGGAAAGCGGGAAAGCCACCGGGGAGCTGTTTTTT. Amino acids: CASSLESGKATGELFF.

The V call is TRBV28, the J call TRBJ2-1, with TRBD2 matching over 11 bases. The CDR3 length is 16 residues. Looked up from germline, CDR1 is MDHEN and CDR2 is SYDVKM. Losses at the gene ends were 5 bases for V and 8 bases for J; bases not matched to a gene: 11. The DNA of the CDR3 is TGTGCCAGCAGTCTTCCCAGACTAGCGGGATCTTATGAGCAGTTCTTC. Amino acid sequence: CASSLPRLAGSYEQFF.

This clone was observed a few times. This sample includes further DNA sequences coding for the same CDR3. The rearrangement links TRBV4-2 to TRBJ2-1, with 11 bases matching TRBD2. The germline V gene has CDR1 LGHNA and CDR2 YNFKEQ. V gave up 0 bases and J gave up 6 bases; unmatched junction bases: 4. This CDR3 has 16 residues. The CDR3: CASSQELAGARNEQFF. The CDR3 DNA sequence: TGTGCCAGCAGCCAAGAACTAGCGGGAGCACGCAATGAGCAGTTCTTC.